This TCR beta chain is from a study of T cell responses to AZD1222 COVID-19 vaccine. Sequencing was performed with immunoSEQ multiplex PCR; in TCRdb, only in-frame clones are kept and a portion is missing. Of around 120,000 clones listed, around nine tenths are singletons. The J segment lost 5 bases and the V segment lost 7 bases, leaving 6 bases of the junction unmatched. The CDR3 runs to 14 residues. Germline V gives CDR1 MNHNY, CDR2 SVGAGI (reference sequence). The TCR was taken from an adult who received the AZD1222 COVID-19 vaccine. The sequences come from peripheral blood, collected 28 days after the second AZD1222 dose. The chain combines TRBV6-6 with TRBJ2-7; TRBD2 matches at 12 bases. Here the CDR3 reads CASIPTSGGDEQYF. CDR3 nucleotide sequence: TGTGCCAGCATCCCGACTAGCGGGGGCGACGAGCAGTACTTC.